Here is one TCR beta chain with its context. The data belong to a study of blood T cell repertoires in COVID-19. Study-wide context: Acute and convalescent COVID-19 samples came from the United States, Italy and Spain. T cells, B-cell-depleted T cells, or PBMCs provided the cDNA or gDNA that served as material.

With V trimmed by 5 bases and J by 4 bases, 9 bases remained unmatched. The V gene's germline CDR1 is MRHNA and CDR2 SNTAGT. This CDR3 is built from 16 residues. Original processing notes: Reference gene primer amplification gave nucleated cell count estimates. TCRdb keeps only in-frame clones here, not all; method: immunoSEQ multiplex PCR. Clone size and V and J calls were adopted from that table, with D and trimming inferred from the DNA. The table has about 60,000 clones, about nine tenths seen once; the top ten hold 10%. The chain links TRBV6-4 to TRBJ2-2; 8 bases are a match to TRBD2. This clonotype was sampled from a human donor with acute or convalescent COVID-19. The donor label of this sample is uncertain. The sequencing sample was made of peripheral blood. In DNA form, the CDR3 reads TGTGCCAGCAGTTATCAAGCGGGAGAGGTCACCGGGGAGCTGTTTTTT. Protein sequence: CASSYQAGEVTGELFF.